This TCR beta chain was sequenced in a study of CD8+CD57+ T cells in acquired aplastic anemia. Study-wide background: Each DNA sample taken from sorted CD4+ and CD8+ cells came to about 3.2 ug on average. CD4+ reads averaged about 10.8 million in healthy donors.

CDR3 and TCR beta VDJ profiling relied on a genomic DNA template. Each CDR3 protein gets one entry after TCRdb re-called the reads with MiXCR. The profile covers about 170,000 distinct CDR3 sequences, with 50% to 75% appearing a single time and 45% to 55% taken by the ten largest. Findings of the study overall: Controls and patients did not differ significantly in CD8+ Simpson's diversity. Around 27 CD8+ CDR3 sequences occurred in both the patients and the controls.

As for this clonotype: Its antigen remains unknown.

This sequence originates from a human donor in good health. Sequencing was carried out using sorted CD4+, CD8+, or CD8+CD57+ T cells (not recorded which) from PBMCs.

The CDR3 sequence is CASNGLAGGTGELFF. In DNA, the CDR3 is TGCGCCAGCAATGGACTAGCGGGAGGGACCGGGGAGCTGTTTTTT. The chain has TRBV10-2 and TRBJ2-2; 15 bases line up with TRBD2. The trim removed 7 bases at V and 5 bases at J, leaving 2 bases unmatched. There are 15 residues in the CDR3. Germline CDR1 reads WSHSY; CDR2 reads SAAADI.